The rows below give T cell receptor beta chains drawn from one sample of a study of T cell responses to AZD1222 COVID-19 vaccine. Assay: immunoSEQ multiplex PCR; the TCRdb copy retains only in-frame clones and omits some. The table has around 270,000 clones, around 93% seen once. The sample here was peripheral blood, taken 28 days after the second AZD1222 dose. These receptors came from an adult who received the AZD1222 COVID-19 vaccine. Each CDR3 is given with its conserved first and last residue. D genes are given only for firm matches. Not all rows give a size; the values are once, few, many and, for expanded clones, a class.

cdr3_nt | cdr3_aa | j_call | clone_size | d_call | v_call | cdr3_length
TGTGCCAGCAGTTCAGGGGCCAACGTCCTGACTTTC | CASSSGANVLTF | TRBJ2-6 | - | - | TRBV28 | 12
TGTGCCAGCTCCATCCAGGGGGGTGAAAAACTGTTTTTT | CASSIQGGEKLFF | TRBJ1-4 | - | TRBD1 | TRBV2 | 13
TGTGCCAGCAGCTTATCACAAGGCCAGCCCCAGCATTTT | CASSLSQGQPQHF | TRBJ1-5 | - | - | TRBV11-1 | 13
TGTGCCAGCAGCCAAGATTTGCGAGGATCCTATGGCTACACCTTC | CASSQDLRGSYGYTF | TRBJ1-2 | once | - | TRBV4-2 | 15
TGTGCCAGTAGTACGGACAGGGGGATCTACGAGCAGTACTTC | CASSTDRGIYEQYF | TRBJ2-7 | - | TRBD1 | TRBV19 | 14
TGTGCCAGCAGTTTAGGGAGCCCCTACGAGCAGTACTTC | CASSLGSPYEQYF | TRBJ2-7 | - | - | TRBV27 | 13
TGTGCCAGTAGTATAGTGGGAGAGGGGGATACGCAGTATTTT | CASSIVGEGDTQYF | TRBJ2-3 | - | - | TRBV19 | 14
TGCGCCAGCAGCCAGATCCAGGGGGTATCGGCTTTCTTT | CASSQIQGVSAFF | TRBJ1-1 | - | TRBD1 | TRBV4-1 | 13
TGTGCCAGCAGTGTGGATAGCGGGGACAATGAGCAGTTCTTC | CASSVDSGDNEQFF | TRBJ2-1 | - | TRBD2 | TRBV2 | 14
TGTGCCAGCAGCCCTCGACAGAGTATCTACGAGCAGTACTTC | CASSPRQSIYEQYF | TRBJ2-7 | - | - | TRBV9 | 14
TGTGCCAGCAGTTTAGGGCAGGGGGTCGGCTACACCTTC | CASSLGQGVGYTF | TRBJ1-2 | once | TRBD1 | TRBV12-3/TRBV12-4 | 13
TGTGCCAGCAGCCAAGTCCTGTCTTCCACAGATACGCAGTATTTT | CASSQVLSSTDTQYF | TRBJ2-3 | - | - | TRBV11-2 | 15
TGCAGTGCTAGTTCCCCGGCTAGCTCCTACAATGAGCAGTTCTTC | CSASSPASSYNEQFF | TRBJ2-1 | - | - | TRBV20-1 | 15